Sequencing of this T cell receptor (beta chain) was carried out in a study of beta chain features in type 1 diabetes. Broader study findings: Moderately but significantly shorter TCRB CDR3s were found in Type 1 diabetes patients in all four CD4+ subsets. Since sequencing was performed on cDNA, cells with high TCR expression could be over-represented.

Since all of the isolated RNA was reverse transcribed, expressed TCRB transcripts were what got sequenced. The protocol was immunoSEQ multiplex PCR, while the TCRdb copy is restricted to in-frame clones and leaves out a portion. The sample has roughly 160,000 clones, approximately 9% seen once. After removal of 5 bases from V and 2 bases from J, the junction contained 6 bases not matched to a gene. Germline V CDR1 and CDR2: SGHAT, FQNNGV. The CDR3 is 15 amino acids. This clone was detected a few times. Antigen: not known. The genes are TRBV11-2 and TRBJ2-7; 10 nucleotides align to TRBD1. This TCR derives from a woman aged 18-29 years with type 1 diabetes. Material: central memory CD4+ T cells from blood. The CDR3 loop reads CASSVTDRGPYEQYF. CDR3 in DNA: TGTGCCAGCAGCGTGACCGACAGGGGGCCCTACGAGCAGTACTTC.